This T cell receptor beta chain was documented in a study of shared clonotypes between healthy human individuals. Study overall: Three plates were used per donor for CD4 naive, three for CD4 memory, two for CD8 naive and one for CD8 memory. The study's findings and limits: Only blood underwent sampling, and tissue repertoires likely differ.

Terminally differentiated effector memory CD45RA+ cells were left out of the naive CD8 fraction, which was CD45RO-negative and positively selected for CCR7. Samples underwent the assay at deep level. Researchers divided each subset's genomic DNA evenly across several immunoSEQ plates. Clones were read by immunoSEQ multiplex PCR, and TCRdb kept only the in-frame ones, dropping some. This sample has hundreds of thousands of clones; roughly 96% occur once, and the top ten carry roughly 0.1%. J gave up 1 base and V 5 bases, and 5 bases lay outside the gene matches. CDR1 SGHRS and CDR2 YFSETQ come from the germline V gene. The CDR3 contains 14 residues. About this clone itself: The antigen remains undetermined.

The sequencing input was naive CD8+ T cells sorted from blood. This TCR came from a woman aged 25-40 years in good health. The J gene is TRBJ1-2, the V gene TRBV5-1; 7 nucleotides agree with TRBD1. CDR3 sequence (DNA): TGCGCCAGCAGACTCACAGGGGTTAACTATGGCTACACCTTC. It encodes CASRLTGVNYGYTF. The full variable domain, rest sourced from reference TRBV5-1 and TRBJ1-2, is KAGVTQTPRYLIKTRGQQVTLSCSPISGHRSVSWYQQTPGQGLQFLFEYFSETQRNKGNFPGRFSGRQFSNSRSEMNVSTLELGDSALYLCASRLTGVNYGYTFGSGTRLTVV.